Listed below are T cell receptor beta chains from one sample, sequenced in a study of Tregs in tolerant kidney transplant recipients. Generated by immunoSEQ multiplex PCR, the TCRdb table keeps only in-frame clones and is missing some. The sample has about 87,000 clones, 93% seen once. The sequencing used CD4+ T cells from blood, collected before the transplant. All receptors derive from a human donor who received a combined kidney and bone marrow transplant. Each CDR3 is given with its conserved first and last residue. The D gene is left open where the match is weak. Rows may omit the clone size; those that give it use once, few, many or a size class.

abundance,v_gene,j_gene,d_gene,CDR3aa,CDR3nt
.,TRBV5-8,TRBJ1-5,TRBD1,CASSSRDRGGKSNQPQHF,TGTGCCAGCAGCTCCCGGGACAGGGGCGGGAAAAGCAATCAGCCCCAGCATTTT
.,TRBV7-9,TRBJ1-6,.,CASSLATNSPLHF,TGTGCCAGCAGCTTGGCAACTAATTCACCCCTCCACTTT
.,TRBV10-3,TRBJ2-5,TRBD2,CAISDQAWTSGREETQYF,TGTGCCATCAGTGACCAGGCGTGGACTAGCGGGAGGGAAGAGACCCAGTACTTC
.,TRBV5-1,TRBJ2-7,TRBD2,CASKGREGYSYEQYF,TGCGCCAGCAAGGGAAGGGAGGGTTATTCCTACGAGCAGTACTTC
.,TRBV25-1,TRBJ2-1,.,CASSDRVSEQFF,TGTGCCAGCAGTGACCGGGTGAGTGAGCAGTTCTTC
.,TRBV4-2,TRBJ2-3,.,CASSQDGIATDTQYF,TGTGCCAGCAGCCAAGATGGAATAGCGACAGATACGCAGTATTTT
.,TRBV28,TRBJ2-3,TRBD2,CASSYSGGGSDTQYF,TGTGCCAGCAGTTACTCGGGGGGTGGGTCAGATACGCAGTATTTT
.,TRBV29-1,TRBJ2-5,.,CSVGIRANQETQYF,TGCAGCGTTGGGATCAGGGCGAACCAAGAGACCCAGTACTTC
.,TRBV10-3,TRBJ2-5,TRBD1,CAIGQGEAETQYF,TGTGCCATCGGACAGGGGGAGGCAGAGACCCAGTACTTC
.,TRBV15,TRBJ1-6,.,CATSRDVGASPLHF,TGTGCCACCAGCAGAGATGTGGGGGCCTCACCCCTCCACTTT
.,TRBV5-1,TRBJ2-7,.,CASSPGQSSYEQYF,TGCGCCAGCAGCCCCGGACAGAGCTCCTACGAGCAGTACTTC
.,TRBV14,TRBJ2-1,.,CASGSSYNEQFF,TGTGCCAGCGGGAGCTCCTACAATGAGCAGTTCTTC
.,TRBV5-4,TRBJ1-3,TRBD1,CASSDDRARSGNTIYF,TGTGCCAGCAGCGACGACAGGGCCCGCTCTGGAAACACCATATATTTT
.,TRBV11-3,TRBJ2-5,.,CASSPRQGGKETQYF,TGTGCCAGCAGCCCGCGACAAGGTGGTAAAGAGACCCAGTACTTC
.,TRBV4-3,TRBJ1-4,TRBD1,CASSQDYRGSEKLFF,TGCGCCAGCAGCCAAGATTACAGGGGCTCCGAAAAACTGTTTTTT
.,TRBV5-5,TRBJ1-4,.,CASSLAGAGWLEKLFF,TGTGCCAGCAGCTTGGCTGGGGCAGGGTGGTTAGAAAAACTGTTTTTT
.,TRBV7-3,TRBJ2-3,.,CASSLQLTDTQYF,TGTGCCAGCAGCCTGCAGTTGACAGATACGCAGTATTTT
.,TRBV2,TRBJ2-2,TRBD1,CASSRDSPGELFF,TGTGCCAGCAGCAGGGACAGCCCCGGGGAGCTGTTTTTT
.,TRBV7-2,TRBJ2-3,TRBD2,CASSLRGGSIADTQYF,TGTGCCAGCAGCTTACGGGGCGGGAGTATCGCAGATACGCAGTATTTT
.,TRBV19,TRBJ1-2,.,CASTTSGTYRSNYGYTF,TGTGCCAGTACCACTAGCGGGACATACAGATCTAACTATGGCTACACCTTC
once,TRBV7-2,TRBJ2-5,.,CASSSNRRTQYF,TGTGCCAGCAGCTCAAATCGGAGGACCCAGTACTTC
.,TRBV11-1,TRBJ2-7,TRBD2,CASSLDGRALDEQYF,TGTGCCAGCAGCTTAGACGGGAGGGCCCTGGACGAGCAGTACTTC
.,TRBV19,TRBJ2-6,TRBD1,CASSIFGTETSGANVLTF,TGTGCCAGTAGTATTTTCGGGACAGAGACATCTGGGGCCAACGTCCTGACTTTC
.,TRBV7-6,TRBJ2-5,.,CASSLGAGQETQYF,TGTGCCAGCAGCTTAGGGGCCGGACAAGAGACCCAGTACTTC
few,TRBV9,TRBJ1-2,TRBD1,CASSVGQGADGYTF,TGTGCCAGCAGCGTAGGTCAGGGGGCTGATGGCTACACCTTC
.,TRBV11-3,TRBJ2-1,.,CASSRYNEQFF,TGTGCCAGCAGTAGATACAATGAGCAGTTCTTC
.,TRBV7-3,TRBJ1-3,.,CASSLGGRVNTIYF,TGTGCCAGCAGCCTCGGGGGGAGAGTAAACACCATATATTTT
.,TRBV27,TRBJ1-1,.,CASSLGGRRANTEAFF,TGTGCCAGCAGTTTAGGGGGGAGACGCGCTAACACTGAAGCTTTCTTT
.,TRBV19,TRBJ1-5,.,CASSGTISNQPQHF,TGTGCCAGTAGTGGGACAATTAGCAATCAGCCCCAGCATTTT
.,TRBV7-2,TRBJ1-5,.,CASSLASDQPQHF,TGTGCCAGCAGCTTAGCGTCGGATCAGCCCCAGCATTTT
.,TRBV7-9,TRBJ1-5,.,CASSPVWYAGNQPQHF,TGTGCCAGCAGCCCAGTCTGGTATGCAGGAAATCAGCCCCAGCATTTT
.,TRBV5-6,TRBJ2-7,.,CASSRSAATTYEQYF,TGTGCCAGCAGCCGATCGGCAGCGACCACCTACGAGCAGTACTTC
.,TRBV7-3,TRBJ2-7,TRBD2,CASSSSGGYEQYF,TGTGCCAGCAGCTCGAGCGGGGGATACGAGCAGTACTTC
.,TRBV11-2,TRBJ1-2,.,CASSLAPIRGGYTF,TGTGCCAGCAGCTTAGCCCCAATCAGGGGAGGCTACACCTTC
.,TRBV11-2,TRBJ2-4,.,CASSPGEWVDKNIQYF,TGTGCCAGCAGCCCCGGGGAGTGGGTTGACAAAAACATTCAGTACTTC
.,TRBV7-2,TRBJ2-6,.,CASSLFRSSGANVLTF,TGTGCCAGCAGCTTATTCAGAAGCTCTGGGGCCAACGTCCTGACTTTC
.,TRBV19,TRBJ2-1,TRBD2,CASSRLAGVDEQFF,TGTGCCAGTAGTCGACTAGCGGGAGTGGATGAGCAGTTCTTC
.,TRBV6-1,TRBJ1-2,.,CASSPGGGDDYGYTF,TGTGCCAGCAGTCCTGGGGGAGGGGATGACTATGGCTACACCTTC
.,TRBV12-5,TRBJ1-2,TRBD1,CASGLPMPQQGPADYGYTF,TGTGCTAGTGGTTTGCCCATGCCGCAACAGGGGCCGGCCGACTATGGCTACACCTTC